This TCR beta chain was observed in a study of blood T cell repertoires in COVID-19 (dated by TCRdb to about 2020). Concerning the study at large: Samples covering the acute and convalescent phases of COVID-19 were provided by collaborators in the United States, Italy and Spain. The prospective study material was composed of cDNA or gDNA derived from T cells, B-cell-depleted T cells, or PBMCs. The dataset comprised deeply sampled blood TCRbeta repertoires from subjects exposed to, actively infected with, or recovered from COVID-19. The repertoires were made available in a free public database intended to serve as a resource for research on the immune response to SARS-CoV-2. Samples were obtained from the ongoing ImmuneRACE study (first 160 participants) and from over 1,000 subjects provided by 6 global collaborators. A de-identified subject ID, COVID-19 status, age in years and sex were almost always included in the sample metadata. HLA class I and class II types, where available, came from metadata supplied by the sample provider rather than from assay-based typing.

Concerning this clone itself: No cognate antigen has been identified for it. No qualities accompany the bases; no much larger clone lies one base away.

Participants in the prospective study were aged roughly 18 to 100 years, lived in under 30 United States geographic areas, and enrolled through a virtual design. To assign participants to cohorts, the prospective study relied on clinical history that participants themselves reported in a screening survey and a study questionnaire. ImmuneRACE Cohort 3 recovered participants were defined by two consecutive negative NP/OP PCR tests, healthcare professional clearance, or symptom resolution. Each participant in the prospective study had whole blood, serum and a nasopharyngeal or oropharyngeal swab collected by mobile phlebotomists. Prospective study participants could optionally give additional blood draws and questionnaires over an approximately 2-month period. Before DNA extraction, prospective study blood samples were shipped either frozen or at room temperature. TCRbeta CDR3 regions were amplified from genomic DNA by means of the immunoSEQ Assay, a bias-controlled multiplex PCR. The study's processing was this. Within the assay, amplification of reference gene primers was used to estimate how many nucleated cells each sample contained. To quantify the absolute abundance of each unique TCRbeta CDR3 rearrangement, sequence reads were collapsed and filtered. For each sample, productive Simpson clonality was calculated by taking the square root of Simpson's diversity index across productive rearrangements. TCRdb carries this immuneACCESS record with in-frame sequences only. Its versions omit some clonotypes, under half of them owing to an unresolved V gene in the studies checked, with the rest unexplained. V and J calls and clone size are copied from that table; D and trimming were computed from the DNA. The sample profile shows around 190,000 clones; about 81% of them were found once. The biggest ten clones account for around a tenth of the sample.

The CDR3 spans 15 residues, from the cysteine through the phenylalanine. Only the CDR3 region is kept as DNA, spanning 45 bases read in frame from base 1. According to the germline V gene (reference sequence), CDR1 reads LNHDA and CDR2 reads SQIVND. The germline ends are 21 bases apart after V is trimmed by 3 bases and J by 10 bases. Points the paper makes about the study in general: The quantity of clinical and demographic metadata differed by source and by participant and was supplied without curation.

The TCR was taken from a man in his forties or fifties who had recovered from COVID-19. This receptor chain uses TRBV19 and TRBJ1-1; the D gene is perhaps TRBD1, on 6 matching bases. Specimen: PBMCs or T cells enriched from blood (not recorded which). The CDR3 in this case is CASSMATPRGGAAFF. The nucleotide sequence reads TGTGCCAGTAGTATGGCTACTCCAAGGGGGGGTGCAGCTTTCTTT.